This T cell receptor (beta chain) was recorded in a study of T cell repertoires in cytomegalovirus infection. Study-wide context: The authors used CMV epitopes that were HLA-C-restricted (recently identified) and HLA-B-restricted (well studied). Public TCR beta signature analysis indicated the presence of both CMV infection and matching HLA type.

The CDR3 spans 14 residues. CDR1 and CDR2 from the germline V gene are DFQATT and SNEGSKA (reference sequence). V was pared by 6 bases and J by 3 bases, with 11 bases of the junction left unmatched. TCRdb recomputed calls from the reads with MiXCR, one row per CDR3 protein. Of about 220,000 distinct CDR3 sequences in the sample, roughly 34% are singletons; the top ten hold approximately 60%. Of note for this clonotype: The antigen remains unidentified.

Findings of the study overall: What dominated the ex vivo response were HLA-C-restricted CMV-specific TCR beta clonotypes. Carriers of CMV plus the relevant HLA were identified by cumulative public TCR beta family frequency.

V usage is TRBV20-1 and J usage is TRBJ2-7; 7 bases map to TRBD1. The material was CD8+ T cells from cultured PBMCs, obtained from culture after CMV antigen stimulation. This TCR was sampled from a human donor in good health (CMV status not recorded). Some clones in this sample may be carry-over from other donors' samples. Here the CDR3 reads CSAPPGQRYYEQYF. CDR3 DNA sequence: TGCAGTGCCCCCCCGGGACAGAGATACTACGAGCAGTACTTC.